This T cell receptor (beta chain) was sequenced during a study of vaccination and CD4 T cells after COVID-19. This clonotype was recorded a few times. What it binds is unknown. Oncomine TCR Beta short-read sequencing was applied to DNA from cultured CD4+ T cells. TCRdb reprocessed the PCR reads with MiXCR, giving one entry per CDR3 protein. The data show several thousand distinct CDR3 sequences, 25% to 35% seen once. Germline loops: CDR1 MNHNS, CDR2 SASEGT. The CDR3 length is 14 residues. Trimming removed 1 base at V and 3 bases at J, with 10 bases between. The sample's treatment: approximately 10-day PBMC culture with coronavirus spike peptide pools or control peptides (ViraFEST assay). Those CD4+ T cells from the unexposed donor predate the COVID-19 pandemic (2011-2018).

The receptor was derived from a human donor in good health. The chain employs TRBV6-1 and TRBJ2-7, with TRBD2 as a possible D gene (5 bases). Sequencing was performed on CD4+ T cells from blood, cultured in vitro. In nucleotides, the CDR3 is TGTGCCAGCAGTGAAGTGCCCCGGGGCTACGAGCAGTACTTC. Encoded protein: CASSEVPRGYEQYF.